This section outlines one T cell receptor (beta chain) sequence together with its context. In the library, each TCR cDNA molecule bore its own unique molecular identifier. TCRdb fed the 5' RACE reads into MiXCR, producing one record per CDR3 protein. In the table there are tens of thousands of distinct CDR3 sequences, about 12% of which are singletons. This entry comes from a study of spatial heterogeneity in lung cancer. This sample's time point: sample taken at primary tumor resection. Samples were donated by 72 untreated early-stage non-small cell lung cancer patients. The study sequenced unsorted whole RNA from tumor, nontumor lung or frozen PBMC. The specimen was PBMCs, collected at surgery. The sequence came from a male donor with early-stage non-small cell lung cancer.

CDR3 coding DNA: TGTGCCAGCAGTTACTCGGACGGAAGCTCCTATAATTCACCCCTCCACTTT. Protein sequence: CASSYSDGSSYNSPLHF. The chain is built from TRBV6-2 or TRBV6-3 and TRBJ1-6; D unclear. V was trimmed by 0 bases and J by 0 bases, leaving 9 bases between them. The CDR3 consists of 17 residues. Germline V gene sequence: CDR1 MNHEY, CDR2 SVGEGT.